Described below is a single T cell receptor beta chain sequence and its context. Participants came from 20 to 25 US areas, aged about 18 to 89 years. Each recovered donor of Cohort 3 presented with two negative PCRs, clearance, or symptom resolution. The sample is drawn from a study of blood T cell repertoires in COVID-19. Study background: Acute and convalescent COVID-19 specimens originated in the United States, Italy and Spain.

The CDR3 is 15 residues long. Germline CDR1 is SNHLY and CDR2 is FYNNEI. V lost 4 bases and J lost 7; bases outside the gene matches: 9. TCRdb keeps only in-frame clones here, not all; method: immunoSEQ multiplex PCR. Seen here are roughly 150,000 clones, 70% to 90% observed once, and the top ten hold around 6%. V usage is TRBV2 and J usage is TRBJ1-5, with 8 bases that match TRBD1. Input material: PBMCs or T cells enriched from blood (not recorded which). This TCR was sampled from a man aged 40-50 years who had recovered from COVID-19. The CDR3 loop reads CASSARQGATQPQHF. In nucleotides, the CDR3 is TGTGCCAGCAGTGCACGTCAGGGGGCCACCCAGCCCCAGCATTTT.